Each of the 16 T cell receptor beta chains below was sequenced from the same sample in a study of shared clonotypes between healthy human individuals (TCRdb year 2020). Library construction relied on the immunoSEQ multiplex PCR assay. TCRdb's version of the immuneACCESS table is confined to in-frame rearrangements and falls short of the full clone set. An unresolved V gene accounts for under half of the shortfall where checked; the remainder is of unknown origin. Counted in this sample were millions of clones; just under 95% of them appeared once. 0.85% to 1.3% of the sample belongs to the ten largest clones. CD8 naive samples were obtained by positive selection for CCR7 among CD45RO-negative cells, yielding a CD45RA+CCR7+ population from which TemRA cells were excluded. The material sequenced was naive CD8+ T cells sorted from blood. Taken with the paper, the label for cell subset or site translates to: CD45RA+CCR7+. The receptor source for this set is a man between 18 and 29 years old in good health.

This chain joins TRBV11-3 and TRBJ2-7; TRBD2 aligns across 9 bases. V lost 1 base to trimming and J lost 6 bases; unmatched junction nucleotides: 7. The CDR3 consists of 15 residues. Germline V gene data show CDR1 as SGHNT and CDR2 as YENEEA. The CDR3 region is CASSLGGTSFAEQYF. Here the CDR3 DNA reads TGTGCCAGCAGCTTAGGAGGGACTAGCTTTGCCGAGCAGTACTTC. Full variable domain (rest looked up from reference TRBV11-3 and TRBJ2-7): EAGVVQSPRYKIIEKKQPVAFWCNPISGHNTLYWYLQNLGQGPELLIRYENEEAVDDSQLPKDRFSAERLKGVDSTLKIQPAELGDSAVYLCASSLGGTSFAEQYFGPGTRLTVT.

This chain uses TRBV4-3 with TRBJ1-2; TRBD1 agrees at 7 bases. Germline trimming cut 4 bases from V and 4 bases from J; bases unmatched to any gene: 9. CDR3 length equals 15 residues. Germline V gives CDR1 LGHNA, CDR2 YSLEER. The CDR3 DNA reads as TGCGCCAGCAGCCGCACCGGGACAGAGAGCTATGGCTACACCTTC. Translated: CASSRTGTESYGYTF.

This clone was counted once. Here the CDR3 reads CAWAPVRGNEQFF. The CDR3 DNA reads TGTGCCTGGGCTCCCGTCAGGGGTAATGAGCAGTTCTTC. This sequence joins TRBV30 and TRBJ2-1; D might be TRBD1 (6 bases). CDR1 and CDR2 (germline): GTSNPN, SVGIG (reference sequence). V was clipped by 5 bases and J by 7 bases, with 15 bases between them. The CDR3 has 13 amino acids.

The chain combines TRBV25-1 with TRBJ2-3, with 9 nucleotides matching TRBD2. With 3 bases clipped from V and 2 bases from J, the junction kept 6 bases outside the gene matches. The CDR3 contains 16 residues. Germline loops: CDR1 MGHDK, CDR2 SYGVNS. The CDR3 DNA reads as TGTGCCAGCAGTGACCCCCGGACTAGCGCCACAGATACGCAGTATTTT. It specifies CASSDPRTSATDTQYF.

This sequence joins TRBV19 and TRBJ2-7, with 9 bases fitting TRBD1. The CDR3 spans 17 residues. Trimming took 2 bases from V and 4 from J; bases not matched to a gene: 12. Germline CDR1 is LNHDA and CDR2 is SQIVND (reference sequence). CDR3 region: CASSIPASGTGSYEQYF. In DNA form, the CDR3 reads TGTGCCAGTAGTATACCTGCGTCCGGGACAGGGTCGTACGAGCAGTACTTC.

The CDR3 nucleotides are TGTGCCAGCAGTGAAGACAGGCCCAACAGGGGTTCCTACAATGAGCAGTTCTTC. As protein: CASSEDRPNRGSYNEQFF. The genes are TRBV6-1 and TRBJ2-1; 7 nucleotides match TRBD1. The V segment lost 1 base and the J segment 1 base; nucleotides outside the gene matches: 10. Looked up from germline, CDR1 is MNHNS and CDR2 is SASEGT. There are 18 residues in the CDR3.

CDR3: CASSAGDGGQETQYF. DNA for the CDR3: TGTGCCAGCAGTGCCGGGGACGGGGGACAAGAGACCCAGTACTTC. V is TRBV6-1 and J is TRBJ2-5; weak D call: TRBD2 (6 bases). The CDR3 consists of 15 residues. Trimming pared 4 bases from V and 2 bases from J, leaving 14 bases between. The V gene's germline CDR1 is MNHNS and CDR2 SASEGT.

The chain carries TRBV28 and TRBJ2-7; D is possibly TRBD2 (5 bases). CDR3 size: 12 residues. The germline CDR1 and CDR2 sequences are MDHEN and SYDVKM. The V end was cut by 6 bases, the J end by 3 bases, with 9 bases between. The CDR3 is CASSSGSYEQYF. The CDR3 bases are TGTGCCAGCAGCTCGGGGAGCTACGAGCAGTACTTC.

The CDR3 DNA follows: TGTGCCAGTAGTCCGACTAGCGGGGAGTCAGATACGCAGTATTTT. Translation: CASSPTSGESDTQYF. The rearrangement joins TRBV19 to TRBJ2-3, with 11 bases that match TRBD2. The CDR3 has 15 amino acids. The germline V gene has CDR1 LNHDA and CDR2 SQIVND (reference sequence). V gave up 5 bases and J gave up 4 bases; unmatched junction bases: 5.

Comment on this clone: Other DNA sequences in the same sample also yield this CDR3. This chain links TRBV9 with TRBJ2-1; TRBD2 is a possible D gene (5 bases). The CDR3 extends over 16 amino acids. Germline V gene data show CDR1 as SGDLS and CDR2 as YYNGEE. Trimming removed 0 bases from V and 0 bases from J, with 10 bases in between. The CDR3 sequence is CASSVGSGYSYNEQFF. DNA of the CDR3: TGTGCCAGCAGCGTAGGTTCGGGGTACTCCTACAATGAGCAGTTCTTC.

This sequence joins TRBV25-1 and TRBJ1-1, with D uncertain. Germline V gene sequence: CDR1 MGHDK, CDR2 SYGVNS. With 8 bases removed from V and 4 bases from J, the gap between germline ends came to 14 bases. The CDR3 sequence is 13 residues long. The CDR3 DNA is TGTGCCAGCGCCCCCGGGCGTAGCACTGAAGCTTTCTTT. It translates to CASAPGRSTEAFF.

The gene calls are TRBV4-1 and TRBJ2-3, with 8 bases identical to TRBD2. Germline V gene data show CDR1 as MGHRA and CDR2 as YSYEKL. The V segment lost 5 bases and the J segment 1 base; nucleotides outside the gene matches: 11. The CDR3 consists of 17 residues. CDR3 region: CASSGIRGGLGTDTQYF. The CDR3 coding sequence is TGCGCCAGCAGCGGGATACGGGGGGGCCTTGGCACAGATACGCAGTATTTT.

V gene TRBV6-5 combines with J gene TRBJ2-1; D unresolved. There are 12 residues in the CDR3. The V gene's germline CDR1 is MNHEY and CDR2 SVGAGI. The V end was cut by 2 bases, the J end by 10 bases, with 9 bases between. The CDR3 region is CASSYVPQEQFF. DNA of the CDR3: TGTGCCAGCAGTTACGTGCCCCAAGAGCAGTTCTTC.

The CDR3 coding sequence is TGTGCCAGCAGTGCGTATAATACAGCCGGGGAGCTGTTTTTT. Encoded protein: CASSAYNTAGELFF. The chain joins TRBV28 to TRBJ2-2; no firm D call. There are 14 residues in the CDR3. V was pared by 5 bases and J by 6 bases, with 13 bases between. Germline CDR1 reads MDHEN; CDR2 reads SYDVKM.

Here the CDR3 DNA reads TGTGCCAGCGCGAGGACTAGCTCCTACAATGAGCAGTTCTTC. As protein: CASARTSSYNEQFF. The chain couples TRBV6-5 to TRBJ2-1; 7 bases line up with TRBD2. The CDR3 runs to 14 residues. Per germline, CDR1 MNHEY and CDR2 SVGAGI. The trim removed 8 bases at V and 0 bases at J, leaving 4 bases unmatched.

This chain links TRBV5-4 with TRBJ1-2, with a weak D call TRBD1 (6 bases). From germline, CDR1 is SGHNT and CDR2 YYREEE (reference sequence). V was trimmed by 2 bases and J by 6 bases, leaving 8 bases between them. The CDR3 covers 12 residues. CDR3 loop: CASSLQGDGYTF. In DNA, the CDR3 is TGTGCCAGCAGCTTACAGGGTGATGGCTACACCTTC.